This TCR beta chain was recovered during a study of OX40 agonist ivuxolimab in advanced cancers. Individuals having autoimmune disease history or systemic immunosuppression were not enrolled. Sequenced by immunoSEQ multiplex PCR; TCRdb stores in-frame clones only, minus some. The sample has 15,000 to 25,000 clones, approximately 91% seen once. The receptor was isolated from an adult with an advanced solid tumor such as melanoma, head and neck, liver or kidney cancer. The specimen comprised CD4+ or CD8+ T cells sorted from blood, sampled in a trial of the OX40 agonist ivuxolimab.

CDR3 region: CASSNGKEQYF. The CDR3 DNA is TGCGCCAGCAGCAACGGTAAGGAGCAGTACTTC. The chain uses TRBV5-1 and TRBJ2-7; no definite D call. This CDR3 is built from 11 residues. V was cut by 4 bases and J by 7 bases, with 9 bases left in between. Germline V CDR1 and CDR2: SGHRS, YFSETQ.